A single sample is the source of the 27 T cell receptor beta chains below, sequenced in a study of T cells after yellow fever vaccination. TCRdb re-called the 5' RACE reads with MiXCR, one entry per CDR3 protein. The table records some 550,000 distinct CDR3 sequences, approximately 21% of them present only once. Here the sequenced sample was PBMCs, taken 15 days after the yellow fever booster vaccination. The receptors were gathered from a man aged 30-40 years who received the YFV17D yellow fever vaccine.

This clonotype was counted a few times. V usage is TRBV20-1 and J usage is TRBJ2-5, with D tentatively TRBD1 (6 bases). CDR3 length equals 12 residues. V lost 6 bases and J 5 bases, leaving 13 bases between the germline ends. Per the germline V gene, CDR1 is DFQATT and CDR2 is SNEGSKA (reference sequence). CDR3 in amino acids: CSAVGAEETQYF. CDR3 sequence (DNA): TGCAGTGCGGTGGGGGCGGAGGAGACCCAGTACTTC.

This clonotype occurred a few times. V is TRBV7-2 and J is TRBJ2-1, with 7 nucleotides matching TRBD1. Germline V CDR1 and CDR2: SGHTA, FQGNSA. Germline trimming cut 5 bases from V and 8 bases from J; bases unmatched to any gene: 3. CDR3 length: 12 amino acids. The CDR3 is CASSKTGHEQFF. In DNA, the CDR3 is TGTGCCAGCAGCAAGACAGGGCATGAGCAGTTCTTC.

The chain couples TRBV6-2 or TRBV6-3 to TRBJ2-7, with 7 bases fitting TRBD2. Per germline, CDR1 MNHEY and CDR2 SVGEGT. The CDR3 is 14 amino acids. Trimming removed 4 bases from V and 0 bases from J; junction bases left unmatched: 3. The CDR3 DNA reads as TGTGCCAGCAGTTCACTAGCGCACTCCTACGAGCAGTACTTC. This encodes CASSSLAHSYEQYF.

This clonotype has more than one count but fewer than ten. This chain joins TRBV20-1 and TRBJ2-7, with 11 bases lining up with TRBD2. This CDR3 contains 16 residues. CDR1 and CDR2 from the germline V gene are DFQATT and SNEGSKA (reference sequence). V lost 1 base and J lost 2; bases outside the gene matches: 7. The CDR3: CSARARDSGRAYEQYF. CDR3 DNA sequence: TGCAGTGCTAGAGCACGAGATAGCGGGAGGGCCTACGAGCAGTACTTC.

This chain links TRBV19 with TRBJ2-5, with D possibly matching TRBD2 (6 bases). Germline V gene data show CDR1 as LNHDA and CDR2 as SQIVND (reference sequence). V was trimmed by 8 bases and J by 2 bases, leaving 9 bases between them. CDR3 length: 12 residues. CDR3 loop: CASGGKQETQYF. CDR3 coding DNA: TGTGCCAGTGGAGGGAAACAAGAGACCCAGTACTTC.

The J gene is TRBJ2-5, the V gene TRBV9; 7 bases fit TRBD2. This CDR3 comprises 14 residues. Germline CDR1 is SGDLS and CDR2 is YYNGEE. Germline trimming cut 3 bases from V and 4 bases from J; bases unmatched to any gene: 6. The CDR3 loop is CASSADGRRETQYF. CDR3 in DNA: TGTGCCAGCAGCGCGGACGGGAGGCGAGAGACCCAGTACTTC.

The genes are TRBV10-3 and TRBJ2-1, with TRBD2 matching 13 bases. The ends lost 4 bases at V and 6 bases at J; junction bases unmatched: 0. Germline V gene sequence: CDR1 ENHRY, CDR2 SYGVKD. The CDR3 runs to 14 residues. The CDR3 DNA reads TGTGCCATCAGTGGACTAGCGGGAGGCAATGAGCAGTTCTTC. Residues: CAISGLAGGNEQFF.

This clonotype turned up a few times. The chain carries TRBV7-9 and TRBJ2-1, with TRBD1 as a possible D gene (6 bases). The CDR3 is 11 amino acids. V lost 7 bases, J lost 10 bases, and 11 bases lay in between. Germline V lookup: CDR1 SEHNR, CDR2 FQNEAQ (reference sequence). The CDR3 coding sequence is TGTGCCAGCACTCTGGGACAAGAGCAGTTCTTC. Translated, it gives CASTLGQEQFF.

This clonotype was counted a few times. This sequence joins TRBV11-1 and TRBJ2-2; a weak D match, TRBD2 (6 bases). CDR3 length: 14 amino acids. Germline V gene sequence: CDR1 SGHAT, CDR2 FQDESV (reference sequence). V was clipped by 5 bases and J by 7 bases, with 14 bases between them. The CDR3 protein is CASSPIMRGGELFF. The CDR3 coding sequence is TGTGCCAGCAGCCCAATCATGCGGGGCGGGGAGCTGTTTTTT.

This clonotype has more than one count but fewer than ten. V gene TRBV11-2 combines with J gene TRBJ2-1, with 8 bases fitting TRBD2. V trimming: 4 bases; J trimming: 6 bases; junction bases outside the gene matches: 14. The CDR3 is 17 amino acids. Germline CDR1 SGHAT, CDR2 FQNNGV. CDR3 in DNA: TGTGCCAGCAGCTCCGACCGGGGACTAGTAGGTGGCAATGAGCAGTTCTTC. It is translated as CASSSDRGLVGGNEQFF.

The gene calls are TRBV19 and TRBJ1-1, with D perhaps TRBD1 (6 bases). CDR3 length equals 14 residues. The germline V gene encodes CDR1 LNHDA and CDR2 SQIVND (reference sequence). V shed 3 bases and J shed 1 base, with 9 bases lying between them. Written as DNA, the CDR3 is TGTGCCAGTAGTATCGTAGGGGGGAACACTGAAGCTTTCTTT. This encodes CASSIVGGNTEAFF.

The chain carries TRBV12-3 or TRBV12-4 and TRBJ2-1, with 7 bases lining up with TRBD2. Trimming removed 4 bases from V and 3 bases from J; junction bases left unmatched: 6. The CDR3 consists of 15 residues. As DNA, the CDR3 is TGTGCCAGCAGTTCGCGGGAGTCGTTCTACAATGAGCAGTTCTTC. It translates to CASSSRESFYNEQFF.

The chain links TRBV7-8 to TRBJ2-5, with a tentative D call TRBD1 (6 bases). V was pared by 5 bases and J by 0 bases, with 19 bases between. CDR1 and CDR2 (germline): SGHVS, FQNEAQ. The CDR3 sequence is 17 residues long. The CDR3 spells CASSAGRQALYQETQYF. CDR3 DNA: TGTGCCAGCAGCGCGGGCAGACAGGCCTTGTACCAAGAGACCCAGTACTTC.

This clonotype was counted a few times. The chain combines TRBV30 with TRBJ2-1; D remains unclear. Germline lookup yields CDR1 GTSNPN and CDR2 SVGIG (reference sequence). V lost 1 base to trimming and J lost 7 bases, with 5 bases between them. The CDR3 runs to 11 residues. CDR3 protein: CAWSALNEQFF. The CDR3 region has the DNA TGTGCCTGGAGTGCCTTAAATGAGCAGTTCTTC. Using reference TRBV30 and TRBJ2-1 for the parts outside the CDR3, the full variable domain is SQTIHQWPATLVQPVGSPLSLECTVEGTSNPNLYWYRQAAGRGLQLLFYSVGIGQISSEVPQNLSASRPQDRQFILSSKKLLLSDSGFYLCAWSALNEQFFGPGTRLTVL.

This sequence joins TRBV2 and TRBJ2-5; D unresolved. Germline V CDR1 and CDR2: SNHLY, FYNNEI. The CDR3 consists of 14 residues. Between the trimmed V and J ends, which lost 2 bases and 7 bases, there was a span of 14 bases. The CDR3 DNA reads TGTGCCAGCAGTGAACTCGGCAGTTGGGGGACCCAGTACTTC. Its protein is CASSELGSWGTQYF.

This rearrangement joins TRBV12-3 or TRBV12-4 to TRBJ2-1; D is tentatively TRBD1 or TRBD2 (5 bases each). With 5 bases removed from V and 5 bases from J, the gap between germline ends came to 13 bases. This CDR3 has 14 residues. Here the CDR3 reads CASSRGTGNNEQFF. In DNA form, the CDR3 reads TGTGCCAGCAGTCGTGGGACGGGGAACAATGAGCAGTTCTTC.

A few counts support this clonotype. The rearrangement joins TRBV7-9 to TRBJ2-7; no definite D call. The CDR3 runs 15 residues. Trimming removed 5 bases from V and 2 bases from J, with 16 bases in between. Germline CDR1 SEHNR, CDR2 FQNEAQ (reference sequence). The CDR3 coding sequence is TGTGCCAGCAGCCGCCCCGGCCTAGAAACCTACGAGCAGTACTTC. Protein product: CASSRPGLETYEQYF. The entire variable domain, with the rest obtained from reference TRBV7-9 and TRBJ2-7, is as follows: DTGVSQNPRHKITKRGQNVTFRCDPISEHNRLYWYRQTLGQGPEFLTYFQNEAQLEKSRLLSDRFSAERPKGSFSTLEIQRTEQGDSAMYLCASSRPGLETYEQYFGPGTRLTVT.

The table lists this clonotype with a few counts. V gene TRBV10-1 combines with J gene TRBJ2-2, with a tentative D call TRBD2 (6 bases). V lost 2 bases to trimming and J lost 3 bases, with 7 bases between them. The CDR3 has 14 amino acids. In germline, CDR1 is WNHNN, CDR2 SYGVQD (reference sequence). CDR3 region: CASSEAGYTGELFF. CDR3 nucleotides: TGCGCCAGCAGTGAGGCGGGGTACACCGGGGAGCTGTTTTTT.

This clonotype was seen more than once but under ten times. This chain joins TRBV7-9 and TRBJ1-1, with a tentative D call TRBD1 (5 bases). Trimming left V 0 bases short and J 6 bases short, with 11 bases between. There are 14 residues in the CDR3. The germline CDR1 and CDR2 sequences are SEHNR and FQNEAQ (reference sequence). The chain's CDR3 is CASSLAGGYAEAFF. The CDR3 DNA sequence: TGTGCCAGCAGCTTAGCCGGGGGTTACGCTGAAGCTTTCTTT.

As DNA, the CDR3 is TGTGCCATCCAGGGGGCGAGCACCGGGGAGCTGTTTTTT. Translating it yields CAIQGASTGELFF. This chain connects TRBV10-3 to TRBJ2-2, with 8 nucleotides matching TRBD1. There are 13 residues in the CDR3. The V and J ends lost 8 bases and 4 bases, in that order; junction bases with no gene match: 3. Germline V CDR1 and CDR2: ENHRY, SYGVKD.

The CDR3 DNA sequence: TGTGCCAGCAGCTTGGAGGTGGGTAGGACCTACAATGAGCAGTTCTTC. Translating it yields CASSLEVGRTYNEQFF. V and J are TRBV5-4 and TRBJ2-1; the D is unclear. V was shortened by 0 bases and J by 2 bases, with 12 bases between the two germline ends. In germline, CDR1 is SGHNT, CDR2 YYREEE (reference sequence). The CDR3 runs 16 residues.

This chain connects TRBV7-3 to TRBJ2-5, with D possibly matching TRBD1 (5 bases). The V and J ends lost 6 bases and 3 bases respectively, with 11 bases between them. CDR3 size: 13 residues. CDR1 SGHTA and CDR2 FQGTGA come from the germline V gene. The CDR3 DNA reads as TGTGCCAGCAGTACAGGACCCGAAGAGACCCAGTACTTC. It is translated as CASSTGPEETQYF.

Only a few counts were recorded for this clonotype. The chain combines TRBV7-8 with TRBJ2-1; no clear D gene. V shed 2 bases and J shed 3 bases, with 8 bases lying between them. This CDR3 is built from 14 residues. Germline CDR1 reads SGHVS; CDR2 reads FQNEAQ. Here the CDR3 DNA reads TGTGCCAGCAGCTTACAACAACTCTACAATGAGCAGTTCTTC. The encoded protein is CASSLQQLYNEQFF. The variable domain in full, completed from reference TRBV7-8 and TRBJ2-1, reads GAGVSQSPRYKVAKRGQDVALRCDPISGHVSLFWYQQALGQGPEFLTYFQNEAQLDKSGLPSDRFFAERPEGSVSTLKIQRTQQEDSAVYLCASSLQQLYNEQFFGPGTRLTVL.

This clonotype was seen more than once but under ten times. The chain uses TRBV14 and TRBJ2-7, with 8 bases lining up with TRBD1. J gave up 2 bases and V 0 bases, and 12 bases lay outside the gene matches. The CDR3 consists of 18 residues. Germline V gene lookup returns CDR1 SGHDN and CDR2 FVKESK. CDR3 sequence (DNA): TGTGCCAGCAGCCAAGATCTTAGCGGACAGGGTAACCCCTACGAGCAGTACTTC. It codes for CASSQDLSGQGNPYEQYF.

V is TRBV7-8 and J is TRBJ2-2; TRBD2 might be the D (5 bases). The V and J ends lost 5 bases and 13 bases respectively, with 20 bases between them. CDR3 length equals 14 residues. Germline lookup yields CDR1 SGHVS and CDR2 FQNEAQ. The CDR3 is CASSAGNVHRGLFF. The CDR3 region has the DNA TGTGCCAGCAGCGCAGGAAACGTCCACCGGGGGCTGTTTTTT.

The J gene is TRBJ2-3, the V gene TRBV12-3 or TRBV12-4; 7 bases line up with TRBD2. V was clipped by 6 bases and J by 4 bases; unmatched bases: 10. CDR3 length: 15 residues. CDR3 residues: CASSTGAGVADTQYF. CDR3 nucleotide sequence: TGTGCCAGCAGCACCGGGGCGGGAGTTGCAGATACGCAGTATTTT.

This chain connects TRBV25-1 to TRBJ2-4, with 10 nucleotides matching TRBD1. The CDR3 has 17 residues. V shed 0 bases and J 8 bases; nucleotides not matched to a gene: 10. Germline CDR1 MGHDK, CDR2 SYGVNS. The CDR3 DNA is TGTGCCAGCAGTGAATATGGGGGCGGACAGGGGGTAGACATTCAGTACTTC. It is translated as CASSEYGGGQGVDIQYF. Using reference TRBV25-1 and TRBJ2-4 for the parts outside the CDR3, the full variable domain is EADIYQTPRYLVIGTGKKITLECSQTMGHDKMYWYQQDPGMELHLIHYSYGVNSTEKGDLSSESTVSRIRTEHFPLTLESARPSHTSQYLCASSEYGGGQGVDIQYFGAGTRLSVL.